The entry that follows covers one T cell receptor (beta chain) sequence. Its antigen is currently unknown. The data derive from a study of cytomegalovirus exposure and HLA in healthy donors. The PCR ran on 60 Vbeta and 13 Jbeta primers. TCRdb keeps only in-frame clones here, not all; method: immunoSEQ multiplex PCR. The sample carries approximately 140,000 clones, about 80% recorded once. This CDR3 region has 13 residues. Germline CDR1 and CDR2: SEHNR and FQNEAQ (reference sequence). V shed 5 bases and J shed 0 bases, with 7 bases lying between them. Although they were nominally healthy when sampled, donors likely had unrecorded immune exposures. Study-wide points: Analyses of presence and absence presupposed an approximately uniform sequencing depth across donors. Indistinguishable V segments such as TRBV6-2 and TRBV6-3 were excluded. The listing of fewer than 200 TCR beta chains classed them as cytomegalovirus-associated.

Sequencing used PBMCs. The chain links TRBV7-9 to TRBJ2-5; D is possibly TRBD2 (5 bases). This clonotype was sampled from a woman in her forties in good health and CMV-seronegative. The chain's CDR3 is CASSRRYQETQYF. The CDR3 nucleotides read TGTGCCAGCAGCCGGAGGTACCAAGAGACCCAGTACTTC.